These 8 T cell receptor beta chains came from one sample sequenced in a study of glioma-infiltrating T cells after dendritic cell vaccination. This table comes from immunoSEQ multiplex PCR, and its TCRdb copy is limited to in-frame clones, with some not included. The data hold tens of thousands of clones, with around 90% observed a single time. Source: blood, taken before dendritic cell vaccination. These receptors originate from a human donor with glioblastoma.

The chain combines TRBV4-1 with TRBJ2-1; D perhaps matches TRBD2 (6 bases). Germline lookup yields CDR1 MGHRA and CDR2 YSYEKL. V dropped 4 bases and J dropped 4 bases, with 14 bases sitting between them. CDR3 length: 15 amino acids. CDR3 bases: TGCGCCAGCAGCCTGTCGGGACTCGTATACAATGAGCAGTTCTTC. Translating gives CASSLSGLVYNEQFF.

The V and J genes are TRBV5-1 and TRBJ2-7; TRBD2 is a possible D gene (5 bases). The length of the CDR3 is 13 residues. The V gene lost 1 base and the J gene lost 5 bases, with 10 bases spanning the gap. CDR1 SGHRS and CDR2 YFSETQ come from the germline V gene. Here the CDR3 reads CASSLRGSDEQYF. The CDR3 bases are TGCGCCAGCAGCTTGCGGGGAAGCGACGAGCAGTACTTC. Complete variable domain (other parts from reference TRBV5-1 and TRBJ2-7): KAGVTQTPRYLIKTRGQQVTLSCSPISGHRSVSWYQQTPGQGLQFLFEYFSETQRNKGNFPGRFSGRQFSNSRSEMNVSTLELGDSALYLCASSLRGSDEQYFGPGTRLTVT.

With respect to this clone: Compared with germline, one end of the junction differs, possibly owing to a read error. CDR3 nucleotide sequence: TGCGCCAGCAGCCACCCAGGACGGAGGAACCCTGAAGCTTTCTTT. It codes for CASSHPGRRNPEAFF. The chain links TRBV4-1 to TRBJ1-1; no reliable D call. The CDR3 length is 15 residues. Germline CDR1 and CDR2: MGHRA and YSYEKL.

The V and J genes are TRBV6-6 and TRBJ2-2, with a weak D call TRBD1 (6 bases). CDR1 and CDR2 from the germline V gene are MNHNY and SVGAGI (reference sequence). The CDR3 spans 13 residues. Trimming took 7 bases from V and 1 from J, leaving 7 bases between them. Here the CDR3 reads CASTGQNTGELFF. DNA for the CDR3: TGTGCCAGCACGGGACAGAACACCGGGGAGCTGTTTTTT.

The CDR3 loop reads CASRLQQGAHEKLFF. Written as DNA, the CDR3 is TGTGCCAGCAGACTACAACAGGGGGCTCATGAAAAACTGTTTTTT. V gene TRBV2 combines with J gene TRBJ1-4; 9 bases align to TRBD1. The ends lost 6 bases at V and 6 bases at J; junction bases unmatched: 8. The length of the CDR3 is 15 residues. Germline CDR1 and CDR2: SNHLY and FYNNEI.

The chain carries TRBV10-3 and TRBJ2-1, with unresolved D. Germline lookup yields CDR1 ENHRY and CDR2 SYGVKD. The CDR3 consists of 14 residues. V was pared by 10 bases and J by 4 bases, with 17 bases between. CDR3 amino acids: CATDPGSSYNEQFF. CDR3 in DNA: TGTGCCACTGACCCGGGTTCTAGTTACAATGAGCAGTTCTTC.

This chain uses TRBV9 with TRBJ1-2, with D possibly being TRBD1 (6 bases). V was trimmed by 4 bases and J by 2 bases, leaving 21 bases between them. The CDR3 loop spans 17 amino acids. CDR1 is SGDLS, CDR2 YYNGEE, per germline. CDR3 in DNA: TGTGCCAGCAGCTCTAGTGGGGGCTGGGGGGGGAACTATGGCTACACCTTC. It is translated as CASSSSGGWGGNYGYTF.

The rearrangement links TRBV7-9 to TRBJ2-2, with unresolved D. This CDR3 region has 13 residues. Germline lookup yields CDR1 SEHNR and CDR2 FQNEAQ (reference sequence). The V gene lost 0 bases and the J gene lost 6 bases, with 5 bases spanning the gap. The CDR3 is CASSLAGAGELFF. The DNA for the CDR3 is TGTGCCAGCAGCTTAGCAGGAGCCGGGGAGCTGTTTTTT. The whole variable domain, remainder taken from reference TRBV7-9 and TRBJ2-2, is DTGVSQNPRHKITKRGQNVTFRCDPISEHNRLYWYRQTLGQGPEFLTYFQNEAQLEKSRLLSDRFSAERPKGSFSTLEIQRTEQGDSAMYLCASSLAGAGELFFGEGSRLTVL.